This T cell receptor beta chain appears in the sequencing data of a study of T-cell reconstitution after alpha-beta-depleted transplantation in children. CDR1 and CDR2 from the germline V gene are SGHTA and FQGNSA. Trimming cost V 4 bases and J 4 bases, with 13 bases left between them. The CDR3 runs to 14 residues. Study results and caveats: Diversity of TCRbeta at day 60 was high in some patients, arising from surviving recipient T cells and thymic progenitors.

This clonotype came up a few times. Its matching antigen is unknown. It was with unique molecular identifiers that the TCRbeta library was prepared. Each CDR3 protein is one row after TCRdb ran MiXCR on the PCR reads. This sample has some 140,000 distinct CDR3 sequences, with 9.7% found just once. This clonotype originated in a girl less than two years old who had a stem cell transplant for combined immunodeficiency, so the T cells may come from the graft donor. The chain combines TRBV7-2 with TRBJ1-1, with D unresolved. Sequenced material: PBMCs, mostly from graft donor cells, taken 180 days after TCRalphabeta/CD19-depleted stem cell transplant. The CDR3, as DNA: TGTGCCAGCAGCTCCGGGGTCGTGGGCACTGAAGCTTTCTTT. Encoded protein: CASSSGVVGTEAFF.